These 7 T cell receptor beta chains originate from one sample sequenced in a study of control samples from healthy donors and cancer patients. TCRdb keeps only in-frame clones here, not all; method: immunoSEQ multiplex PCR. The data hold about 100,000 clones, with more than 85% observed a single time. Specimen: blood. Receptors originate from a man aged 25-45 years in good health.

This chain uses TRBV9 with TRBJ2-1, with 11 bases that match TRBD2. This CDR3 region has 15 residues. The ends lost 0 bases at V and 12 bases at J; junction bases unmatched: 8. CDR1 SGDLS and CDR2 YYNGEE come from the germline V gene. The CDR3 spells CASSVGSRLAGGQFF. The CDR3 nucleotides read TGTGCCAGCAGCGTAGGGAGCAGGCTAGCGGGAGGGCAGTTCTTC.

This chain joins TRBV13 and TRBJ2-1; D is unclear. Trimming cost V 1 base and J 9 bases, with 4 bases left between them. The CDR3 is 11 residues long. The germline V gene encodes CDR1 PRHDT and CDR2 FYEKMQ (reference sequence). CDR3 sequence (DNA): TGTGCCAGCAGCTTAGTGGGTGAGCAGTTCTTC. It codes for CASSLVGEQFF. Drawing the rest from reference TRBV13 and TRBJ2-1, the complete variable domain is AAGVIQSPRHLIKEKRETATLKCYPIPRHDTVYWYQQGPGQDPQFLISFYEKMQSDKGSIPDRFSAQQFSDYHSELNMSSLELGDSALYFCASSLVGEQFFGPGTRLTVL.

The chain links TRBV28 to TRBJ2-2, with 8 bases matching TRBD2. Per the germline V gene, CDR1 is MDHEN and CDR2 is SYDVKM. The CDR3 runs 15 residues. Trimming took 3 bases from V and 4 from J; bases not matched to a gene: 4. CDR3 nucleotides: TGTGCCAGCAGTTTTTGGCTAGCGGGCACCGGGGAGCTGTTTTTT. Amino acids: CASSFWLAGTGELFF.

The chain employs TRBV18 and TRBJ2-7; TRBD2 agrees at 11 bases. The V segment lost 3 bases and the J segment 7 bases; nucleotides outside the gene matches: 8. The length of the CDR3 is 15 residues. Germline lookup yields CDR1 KGHSH and CDR2 LQKENI. The CDR3 DNA reads TGTGCCAGCTCACCTGCACTAGCGGGAGTAAGAGAGCAGTACTTC. This sequence encodes CASSPALAGVREQYF.

The chain links TRBV3-1 (or the pseudogene TRBV3-2) to TRBJ2-7; no definite D call. This CDR3 spans 13 amino acids. The V and J ends lost 3 bases and 3 bases respectively, with 9 bases between them. Germline V gives CDR1 LGHDT, CDR2 YNNKEL (reference sequence). The CDR3 is CASSQLWHYEQYF. In nucleotides, the CDR3 is TGTGCCAGCAGCCAGTTATGGCACTACGAGCAGTACTTC.

The chain recombines TRBV12-3 or TRBV12-4 with TRBJ2-3; D remains ambiguous. The CDR3 is made up of 12 amino acids. V lost 5 bases to trimming and J lost 4 bases, with 7 bases between them. The CDR3 DNA is TGTGCCAGCAGTCCAGTAGCAGATACGCAGTATTTT. Amino acids: CASSPVADTQYF.

This chain joins TRBV2 and TRBJ2-1, with D perhaps TRBD2 (6 bases). CDR1 and CDR2 from the germline V gene are SNHLY and FYNNEI. The V gene lost 6 bases and the J gene lost 2 bases, with 14 bases spanning the gap. The CDR3 sequence is 15 residues long. CDR3 sequence (DNA): TGTGCCAGCAGCCCCACTAGCTCGCCCTACAATGAGCAGTTCTTC. It codes for CASSPTSSPYNEQFF.